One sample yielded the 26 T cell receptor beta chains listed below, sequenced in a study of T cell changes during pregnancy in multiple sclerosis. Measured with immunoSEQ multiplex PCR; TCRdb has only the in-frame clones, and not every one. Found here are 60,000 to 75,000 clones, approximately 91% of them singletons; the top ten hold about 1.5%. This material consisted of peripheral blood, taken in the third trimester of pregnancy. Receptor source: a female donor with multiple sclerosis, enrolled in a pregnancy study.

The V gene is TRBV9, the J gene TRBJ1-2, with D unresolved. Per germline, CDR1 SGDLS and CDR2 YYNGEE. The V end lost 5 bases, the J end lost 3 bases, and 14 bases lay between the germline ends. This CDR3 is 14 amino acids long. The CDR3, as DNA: TGTGCCAGCAGTCTAGAGTACGCCGACTATGGCTACACCTTC. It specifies CASSLEYADYGYTF. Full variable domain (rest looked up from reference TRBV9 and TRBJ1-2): DSGVTQTPKHLITATGQRVTLRCSPRSGDLSVYWYQQSLDQGLQFLIQYYNGEERAKGNILERFSAQQFPDLHSELNLSSLELGDSALYFCASSLEYADYGYTFGSGTRLTVV.

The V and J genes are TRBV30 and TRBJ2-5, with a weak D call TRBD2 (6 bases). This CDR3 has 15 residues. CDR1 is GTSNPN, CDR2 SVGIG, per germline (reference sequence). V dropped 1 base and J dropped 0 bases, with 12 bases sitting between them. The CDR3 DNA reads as TGTGCCTGGAGTGGGGGCGGGGAGTACCAAGAGACCCAGTACTTC. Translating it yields CAWSGGGEYQETQYF.

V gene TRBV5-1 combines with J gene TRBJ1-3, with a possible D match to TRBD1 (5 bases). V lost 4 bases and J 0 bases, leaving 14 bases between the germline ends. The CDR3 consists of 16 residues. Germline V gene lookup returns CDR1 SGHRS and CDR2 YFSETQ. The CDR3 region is CASSRGDGPSGNTIYF. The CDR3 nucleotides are TGCGCCAGCAGCCGGGGGGACGGTCCCTCTGGAAACACCATATATTTT.

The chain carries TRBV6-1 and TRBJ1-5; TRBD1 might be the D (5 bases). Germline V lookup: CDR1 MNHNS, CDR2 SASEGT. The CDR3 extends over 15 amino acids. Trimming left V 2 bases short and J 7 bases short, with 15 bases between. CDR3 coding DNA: TGTGCCAGCAGTGAAATTGGGGCAGTTCTCCAGCCCCAGCATTTT. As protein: CASSEIGAVLQPQHF.

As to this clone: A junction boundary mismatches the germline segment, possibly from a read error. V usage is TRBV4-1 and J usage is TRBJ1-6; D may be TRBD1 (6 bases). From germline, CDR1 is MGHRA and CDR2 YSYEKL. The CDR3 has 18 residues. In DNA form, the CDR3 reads TGCGCCAGCAGCGAAATCCGGGCCCAGGGGTTCTATAGTTCACCCCTCCACTTT. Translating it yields CASSEIRAQGFYSSPLHF.

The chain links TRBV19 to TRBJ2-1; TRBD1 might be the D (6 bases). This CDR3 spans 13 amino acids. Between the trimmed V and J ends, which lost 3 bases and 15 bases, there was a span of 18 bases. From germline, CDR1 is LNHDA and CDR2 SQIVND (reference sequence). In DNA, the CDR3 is TGTGCCAGTAGTATGGGGCGACAGGACGGTCCGTTCTTC. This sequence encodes CASSMGRQDGPFF. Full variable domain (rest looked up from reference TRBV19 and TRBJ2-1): DGGITQSPKYLFRKEGQNVTLSCEQNLNHDAMYWYRQDPGQGLRLIYYSQIVNDFQKGDIAEGYSVSREKKESFPLTVTSAQKNPTAFYLCASSMGRQDGPFFGPGTRLTVL.

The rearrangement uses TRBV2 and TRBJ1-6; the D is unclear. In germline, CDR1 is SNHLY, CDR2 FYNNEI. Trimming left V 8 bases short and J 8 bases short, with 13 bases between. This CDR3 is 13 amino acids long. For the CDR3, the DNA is TGTGCCAGCCACCCGGAGCTAGATTCACCCCTCCACTTT. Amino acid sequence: CASHPELDSPLHF. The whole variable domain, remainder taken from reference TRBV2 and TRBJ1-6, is EPEVTQTPSHQVTQMGQEVILRCVPISNHLYFYWYRQILGQKVEFLVSFYNNEISEKSEIFDDQFSVERPDGSNFTLKIRSTKLEDSAMYFCASHPELDSPLHFGNGTRLTVT.

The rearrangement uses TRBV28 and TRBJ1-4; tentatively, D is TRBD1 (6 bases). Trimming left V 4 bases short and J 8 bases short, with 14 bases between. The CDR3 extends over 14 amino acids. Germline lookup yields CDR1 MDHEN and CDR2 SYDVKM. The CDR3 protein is CASSSPGQGEKLFF. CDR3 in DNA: TGTGCCAGCAGTTCCCCGGGTCAGGGGGAAAAACTGTTTTTT.

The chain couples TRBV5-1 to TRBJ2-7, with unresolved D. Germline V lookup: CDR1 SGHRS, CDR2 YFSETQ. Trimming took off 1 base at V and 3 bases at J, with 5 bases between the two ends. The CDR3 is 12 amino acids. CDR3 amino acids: CASSLNGYEQYF. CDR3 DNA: TGCGCCAGCAGCTTGAACGGCTACGAGCAGTACTTC.

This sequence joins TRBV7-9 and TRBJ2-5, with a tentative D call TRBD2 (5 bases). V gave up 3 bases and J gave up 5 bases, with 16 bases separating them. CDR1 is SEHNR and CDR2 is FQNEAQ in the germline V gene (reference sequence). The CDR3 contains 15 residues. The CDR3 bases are TGTGCCAGCAGCTTGGGAGACCTCGCCCGGGAGACCCAGTACTTC. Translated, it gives CASSLGDLARETQYF.

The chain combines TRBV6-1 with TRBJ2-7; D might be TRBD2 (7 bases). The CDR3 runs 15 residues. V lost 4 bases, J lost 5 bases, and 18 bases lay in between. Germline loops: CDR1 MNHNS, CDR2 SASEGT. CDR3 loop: CASSVVLGGGDEQYF. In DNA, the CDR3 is TGTGCCAGCAGTGTGGTTCTAGGAGGGGGGGACGAGCAGTACTTC.

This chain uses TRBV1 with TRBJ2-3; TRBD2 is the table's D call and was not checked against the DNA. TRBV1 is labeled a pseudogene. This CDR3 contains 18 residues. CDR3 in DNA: TGCACCAGCAGCCTCGGGAGCAGGGCCCACATTAGCACAGATACGCAGTATTTT. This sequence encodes CTSSLGSRAHISTDTQYF.

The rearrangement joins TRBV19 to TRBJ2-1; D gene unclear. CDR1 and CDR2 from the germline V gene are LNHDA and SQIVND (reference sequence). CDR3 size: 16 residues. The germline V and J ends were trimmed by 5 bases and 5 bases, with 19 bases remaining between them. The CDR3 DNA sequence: TGTGCCAGTAGTTCCAACTACCACGTCCGAGACAATGAGCAGTTCTTC. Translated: CASSSNYHVRDNEQFF.

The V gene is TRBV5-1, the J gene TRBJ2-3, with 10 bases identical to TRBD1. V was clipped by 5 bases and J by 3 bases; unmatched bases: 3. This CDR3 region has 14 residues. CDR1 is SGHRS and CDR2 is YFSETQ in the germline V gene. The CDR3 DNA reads TGCGCCAGCAGACTGGGACAGGGGACAGATACGCAGTATTTT. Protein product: CASRLGQGTDTQYF. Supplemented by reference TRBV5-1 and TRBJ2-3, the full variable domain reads KAGVTQTPRYLIKTRGQQVTLSCSPISGHRSVSWYQQTPGQGLQFLFEYFSETQRNKGNFPGRFSGRQFSNSRSEMNVSTLELGDSALYLCASRLGQGTDTQYFGPGTRLTVL.

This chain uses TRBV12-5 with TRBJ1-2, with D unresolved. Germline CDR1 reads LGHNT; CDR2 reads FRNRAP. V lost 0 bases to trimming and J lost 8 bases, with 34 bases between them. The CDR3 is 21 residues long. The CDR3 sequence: CASGLVKFWESGFKLSGGYTF. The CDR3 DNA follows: TGTGCTAGTGGTTTGGTAAAATTCTGGGAGTCTGGATTTAAGCTTTCCGGGGGCTACACCTTC.

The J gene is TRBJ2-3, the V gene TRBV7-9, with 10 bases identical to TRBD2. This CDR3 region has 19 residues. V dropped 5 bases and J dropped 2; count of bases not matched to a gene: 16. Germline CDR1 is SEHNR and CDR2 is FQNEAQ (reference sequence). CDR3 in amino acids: CASSQTLAGEPKNTDTQYF. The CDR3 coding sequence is TGTGCCAGCAGCCAGACCCTAGCGGGGGAACCTAAAAACACAGATACGCAGTATTTT.

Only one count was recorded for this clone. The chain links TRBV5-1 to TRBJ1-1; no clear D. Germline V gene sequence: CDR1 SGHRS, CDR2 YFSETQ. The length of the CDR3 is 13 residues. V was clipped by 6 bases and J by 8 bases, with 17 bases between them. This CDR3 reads CASTFGNDGEAFF. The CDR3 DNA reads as TGCGCCAGCACCTTCGGGAATGACGGCGAAGCTTTCTTT.

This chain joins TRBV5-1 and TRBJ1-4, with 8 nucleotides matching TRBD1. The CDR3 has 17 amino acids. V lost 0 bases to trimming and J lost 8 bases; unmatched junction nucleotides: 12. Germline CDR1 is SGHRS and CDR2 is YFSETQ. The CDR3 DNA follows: TGCGCCAGCAGCTTGGGGCAGGGGGCGCGCATAAGCGAAAAACTGTTTTTT. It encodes CASSLGQGARISEKLFF.

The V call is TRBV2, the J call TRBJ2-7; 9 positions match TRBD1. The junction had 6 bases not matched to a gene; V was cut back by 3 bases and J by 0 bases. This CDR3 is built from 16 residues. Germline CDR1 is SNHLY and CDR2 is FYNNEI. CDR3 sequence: CASSDPGQGPSYEQYF. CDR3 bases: TGTGCCAGCAGTGACCCCGGACAGGGGCCCTCCTACGAGCAGTACTTC. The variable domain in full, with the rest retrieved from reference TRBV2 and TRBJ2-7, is EPEVTQTPSHQVTQMGQEVILRCVPISNHLYFYWYRQILGQKVEFLVSFYNNEISEKSEIFDDQFSVERPDGSNFTLKIRSTKLEDSAMYFCASSDPGQGPSYEQYFGPGTRLTVT.

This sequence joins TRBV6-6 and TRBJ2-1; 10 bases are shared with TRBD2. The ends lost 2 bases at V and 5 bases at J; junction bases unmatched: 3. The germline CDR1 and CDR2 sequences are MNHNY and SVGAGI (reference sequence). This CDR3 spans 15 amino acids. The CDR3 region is CASSYQAGGNNEQFF. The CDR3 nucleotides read TGTGCCAGCAGTTACCAAGCGGGGGGGAACAATGAGCAGTTCTTC.

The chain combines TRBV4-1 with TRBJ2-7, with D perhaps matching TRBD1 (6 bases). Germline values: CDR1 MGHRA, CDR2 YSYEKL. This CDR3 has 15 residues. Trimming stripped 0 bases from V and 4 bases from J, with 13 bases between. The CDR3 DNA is TGCGCCAGCAGCCAAGAGCCGGCAGGGGCATACGAGCAGTACTTC. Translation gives CASSQEPAGAYEQYF.

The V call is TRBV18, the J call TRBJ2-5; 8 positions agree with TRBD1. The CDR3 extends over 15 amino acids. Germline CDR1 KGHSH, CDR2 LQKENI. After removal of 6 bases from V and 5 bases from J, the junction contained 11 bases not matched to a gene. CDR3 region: CASSVAGGLGETQYF. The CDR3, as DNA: TGTGCCAGCTCGGTAGCAGGGGGCCTTGGGGAGACCCAGTACTTC.

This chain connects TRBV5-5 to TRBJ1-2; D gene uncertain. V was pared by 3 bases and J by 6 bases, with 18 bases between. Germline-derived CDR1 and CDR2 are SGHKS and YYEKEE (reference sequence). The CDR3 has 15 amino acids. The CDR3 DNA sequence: TGTGCCAGCAGCTCGGATGGTCGCGGTTTGAATGGCTACACCTTC. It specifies CASSSDGRGLNGYTF.

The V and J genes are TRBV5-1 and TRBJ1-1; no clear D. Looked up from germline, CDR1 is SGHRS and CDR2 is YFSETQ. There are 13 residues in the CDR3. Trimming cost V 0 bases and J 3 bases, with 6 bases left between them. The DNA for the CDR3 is TGCGCCAGCAGCTTGGGCTTAGACACTGAAGCTTTCTTT. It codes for CASSLGLDTEAFF.

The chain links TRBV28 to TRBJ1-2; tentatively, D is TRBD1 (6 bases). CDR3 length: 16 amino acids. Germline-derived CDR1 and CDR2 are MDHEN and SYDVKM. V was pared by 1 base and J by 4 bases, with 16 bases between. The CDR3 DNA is TGTGCCAGCAGTTTATCGGTCGCGGGAGGGGGCTATGGCTACACCTTC. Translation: CASSLSVAGGGYGYTF.

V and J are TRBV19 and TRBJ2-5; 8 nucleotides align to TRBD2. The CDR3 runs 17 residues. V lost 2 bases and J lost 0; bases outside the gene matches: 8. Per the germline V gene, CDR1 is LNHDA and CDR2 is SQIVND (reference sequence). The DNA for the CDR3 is TGTGCCAGTAGTATACTTCTTAGCGGGACGTACCAAGAGACCCAGTACTTC. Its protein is CASSILLSGTYQETQYF.